Described below is a single TCR beta chain sequence and its context. Its cognate antigen is unknown. This record comes from a study of cytomegalovirus exposure and HLA in healthy donors. Study-wide results and limits: TCR beta chains numbering 164 were designated cytomegalovirus-associated. After further analysis at a later stage, 16,951 TCR beta sequences were associated with HLA alleles at 0.05 false discovery rate.

This CDR3 spans 14 amino acids. CDR1 is MNHNY and CDR2 is SVGAGI in the germline V gene (reference sequence). V lost 2 bases to trimming and J lost 3 bases, with 10 bases between them. The study ran its PCR with 60 Vbeta and 13 Jbeta primers. TCRdb keeps only in-frame clones here, not all; method: immunoSEQ multiplex PCR. Of roughly 150,000 clones in the sample, about 70% were seen once. This clonotype was sampled from a man between 25 and 39 years old in good health and CMV-seropositive. V and J are TRBV6-6 and TRBJ1-2, with D possibly TRBD1 on 5 matching bases. The sample comprised PBMCs. The CDR3 region has the DNA TGTGCCAGCAGTTACGACAGTTCTTACTATGGCTACACCTTC. This translates into CASSYDSSYYGYTF.